This T cell receptor (beta chain) was profiled in a study of vaccination and CD4 T cells after COVID-19 (dated by TCRdb to 2021 to 2024). About the investigation overall: Convalescent patients had a positive SARS-CoV-2 result on nasal swab PCR, and of these patients, 8 or 9 had mild disease and one had severe disease. In approximately eleven COVID-19 convalescent patients and a handful of infection-naive healthy vaccine recipients, the spike-specific CD4+ TCR repertoire before mRNA vaccination was compared with the repertoire after mRNA vaccination. Participants got two doses of the Pfizer-BioNTech BNT162b2 vaccine (n=8) or two doses of the Moderna mRNA-1273 vaccine (n=2). In the convalescent cohort there were six males and four females, among whom were two Hispanic individuals, seven Caucasians, two Asians and one multiracial person. As controls, cultures received a CEFX viral epitope pool (the positive control), an HIV-1 Nef peptide pool (the negative control), or no peptide at all. The time from the second vaccine dose to post-vaccine blood sampling had a median of 72 days and ranged from about 14 to 241 days. Post-COVID blood samples were collected from convalescent patients a median of approximately 100 days after diagnosis, with a range of roughly 30 to 161 days. Culture stimuli were overlapping spike peptide pools from SARS-CoV-2 and from the common cold coronaviruses HCoV-NL63, HCoV-OC43 and HCoV-229E.

This clonotype came up once. The antigen it binds to is not known. No base quality values were provided; no much bigger clone lies one nucleotide off. A lone read offers only weak evidence. The V end loses 1 base and the J end loses 10 bases, and a stretch of 14 bases separates them. The CDR3, from cysteine to phenylalanine, totals 14 residues. The read is trimmed to its CDR3 DNA, 42 bases read in frame from base 1. The CDR1 and CDR2 encoded by the germline V gene are SGHTA and FQGNSA. Library preparation used PCR. TCR sequencing of DNA from cultured CD4+ T cells used the Oncomine TCR Beta short-read assay at the Johns Hopkins FTIC core. Genomic DNA was extracted from the cultured CD4+ T cells with the QIAamp micro DNA kit. Oncomine TCR Beta libraries from cultured CD4+ T cells were pooled using unique dual indexes and sequenced on an Illumina iSeq 100. In the authors' own workflow: Non-productive sequences were removed, and CDR3s not starting with C, not ending with F or W, or shorter than 7 amino acids were discarded. The MANAFEST web application identified antigen-specific clonotypes by comparing peptide-stimulated wells against reference wells and other culture wells. To be called positive, a clone needed an FDR below 0.05, an odds ratio above 5, and a productive frequency above 0.1% in at least two of three replicate wells. A clonotype was classed as cross-reactive if the clonotype showed significant expansion both in SARS-CoV-2 spike wells and in at least one common cold coronavirus spike condition. Similarity between CDR3 sequences was evaluated in R version 3.6.1 using Levenshtein distances (stringdist) and unrooted phylogenetic trees (ape). TCRdb reprocessing: public reads trimmed at Q25 with fastp, clones called with MiXCR, in-frame beta chains kept. A single entry per CDR3 protein holds the most common genes and DNA from its merged rows. These V and J calls rely on TCRdb rather than the paper's analysis. Across this sample there are about 16,000 distinct CDR3 sequences, with around half seen only once. The ten largest clones add up to roughly a quarter of the sample.

What the treatment or condition label conveys for this sample: approximately nine-day PBMC culture with coronavirus spike peptide pools or control peptides (ViraFEST assay). To expand antigen-specific T cells with peptide pools and then pick out the expanded clonotypes through TCR sequencing, the study relied on the ViraFEST assay. The convalescent patients' positive SARS-CoV-2 PCR tests were from March to December 2020, which was before the Alpha, Beta and Delta variants emerged in the United States. PBMCs were cultured at around 2 million per well in IMDM supplemented with around 5% human AB serum and 8.5 to 10 IU/ml IL-2, with about 10 ug/ml peptide pools added. Half of the culture medium was replaced with fresh IL-2-containing medium on days 3 and 7. CD4+ T cells were isolated after roughly eleven days of culture through negative selection using the EasySep CD4+ T cell isolation kit. PBMCs were separated from whole blood using Ficoll-Paque Plus gradient centrifugation and then either used fresh or cryopreserved at -140C. Culture conditions were generally each tested in triplicate wells.

On the study overall, not on this receptor specifically: Among convalescent patients, a median around 89% of the SARS-CoV-2-reactive clones seen after vaccination appeared only after vaccination, which suggests priming specific to the vaccine. The number of convalescent patients in the study was relatively small, and the study did not examine early timepoints following natural infection. In convalescent patients, nearly all vaccine-specific clones (304 of 307) were found to be mono-reactive for SARS-CoV-2 spike rather than cross-reactive with common cold coronaviruses. An increase in the median number of SARS-CoV-2-reactive clonotypes from 20 to 25 after infection to roughly 38 after vaccination was observed, but the change was not found to be significant.

The sequence came from a human donor with COVID-19. Sequenced here: cultured CD4+ T cells from blood, sampled after SARS-CoV-2 vaccination. The rearranged chain carries TRBV7-2 and TRBJ2-1; the D segment cannot be called with confidence. The DNA is as follows: TGTGCCAGCAGCTTAGATAATCGCGGAAGAGAGCAGTTCTTC. Its protein is CASSLDNRGREQFF.